A selection of T cell receptor beta chains follows, all from one sample in a study of blood T cell repertoires in COVID-19. The repertoire was sequenced with immunoSEQ multiplex PCR; TCRdb's copy has only in-frame clones and lacks some. The sample lists around 50,000 clones, over 75% seen once, with about 8.3% in the top ten. The sequenced sample was peripheral blood. Receptor source: a man between 45 and 60 years old with active COVID-19. CDR3s include the opening cysteine and the closing phenylalanine or tryptophan. D genes are given only for firm matches. The size entry is marked missing in some rows and otherwise reads once, few, many or a size class.

D,V,size,J,DNA,CDR3
NA,TRBV11-3,NA,TRBJ2-1,TGTGCCAGCAGCTTAGATCGGGGGGCTGGTGAGCAGTTCTTC,CASSLDRGAGEQFF
NA,TRBV2,NA,TRBJ2-3,TGTGCCAGCAGTGAATTCTTCGCGGGTAGCACAGATACGCAGTATTTT,CASSEFFAGSTDTQYF
NA,TRBV7-9,NA,TRBJ2-7,TGTGCCAGCAGCGAAACCGCCCCCTGGGACACCTCCTACGAGCAGTACTTC,CASSETAPWDTSYEQYF
NA,TRBV30,NA,TRBJ1-2,TGTGCCTGGAGCCAAAACTGGGGGGGGCTGGAAGGCTACACCTTC,CAWSQNWGGLEGYTF
TRBD1,TRBV10-3,once,TRBJ2-1,TGTGCCATCAGCTCCACAGGGGGGAACTACAATGAGCAGTTCTTC,CAISSTGGNYNEQFF
TRBD2,TRBV28,NA,TRBJ2-1,TGTGCCAGCAGCGCCGGGGGGAGGGCGGCGAGTGAGCAGTTCTTC,CASSAGGRAASEQFF
TRBD1,TRBV30,NA,TRBJ2-6,TGTGCCGGAGGACAGGCTTCCTCTGGGGCCAACGTCCTGACTTTC,CAGGQASSGANVLTF
TRBD1,TRBV28,NA,TRBJ1-4,TGTGCCAGCAGTCCTCGGACAGGGAGTGCAACTAATGAAAAACTGTTTTTT,CASSPRTGSATNEKLFF
NA,TRBV28,once,TRBJ1-2,TGTGCCAGCAGTTTTTTGTCGGGACACAATGGCTACACCTTC,CASSFLSGHNGYTF
NA,TRBV18,few,TRBJ1-4,TGTGCCAGCTCACCGAACTCGGGAGAGTCGAGAAAAAAACTGTTTTTT,CASSPNSGESRKKLFF
TRBD2,TRBV19,NA,TRBJ2-3,TGTGCCAGTAGCGGGGGGGGCACAGATACGCAGTATTTT,CASSGGGTDTQYF
TRBD1,TRBV6-6,NA,TRBJ1-5,TGTGCCAGCAGTTACGCGGACAGGGGAGGCAATCAGCCCCAGCATTTT,CASSYADRGGNQPQHF
NA,TRBV7-3,NA,TRBJ1-1,TGTGCCAGCAGATCTTCCCAGGCAGCTGAAGCTTTCTTT,CASRSSQAAEAFF
TRBD2,TRBV15,NA,TRBJ2-1,TGTGCCACCAGCAGAGCTCGAGCGGGAGTGGGGTACAATGAGCAGTTCTTC,CATSRARAGVGYNEQFF
TRBD2,TRBV7-3,NA,TRBJ2-7,TGTGCCAGCAGCTCCGGACTAGCTCCCTCCTACGAGCAGTACTTC,CASSSGLAPSYEQYF
NA,TRBV18,NA,TRBJ2-5,TGTGCCAGCTCGCGCATTCTAGAGACCCAGTACTTC,CASSRILETQYF
NA,TRBV4-3,NA,TRBJ2-7,TGCGCCAGCAGCCAAGACAGGGGTTCCTACGAGCAGTACTTC,CASSQDRGSYEQYF
TRBD2,TRBV10-3,NA,TRBJ2-1,TGTGCCATCAGTTGGCTAGCGGACTACAATGAGCAGTTCTTC,CAISWLADYNEQFF
NA,TRBV11-1,NA,TRBJ2-7,TGTGCCAGCAGCTCACAGGGCTACGAGCAGTACTTC,CASSSQGYEQYF
TRBD1,TRBV28,NA,TRBJ2-1,TGTGCCAGCAGTGAACCGGGACAGGGGCTTGAGCAGTTCTTC,CASSEPGQGLEQFF
TRBD1,TRBV4-1,NA,TRBJ1-1,TGCGCCAGCAGCCAAAGACAGGGGGCAGGCACTGAAGCTTTCTTT,CASSQRQGAGTEAFF
NA,TRBV7-8,once,TRBJ2-3,TGTGCCAGCAGCCCGAGGTCCTTTGGCACAGATACGCAGTATTTT,CASSPRSFGTDTQYF
TRBD2,TRBV7-2,NA,TRBJ2-5,TGTGCCAGCAGCGGGACAGCCAGACTAGCGGGAGAAGAGACCCAGTACTTC,CASSGTARLAGEETQYF
TRBD2,TRBV9,NA,TRBJ2-5,TGTGCCAGCAGCGCGACTAGCGGAGGGGGAGAGACCCAGTACTTC,CASSATSGGGETQYF
TRBD2,TRBV9,NA,TRBJ2-3,TGTGCCAGCAGCGCCGGACTAGCGGGGGGAGATACGCAGTATTTT,CASSAGLAGGDTQYF
TRBD1,TRBV2,NA,TRBJ2-7,TGTGCCAGCAGAGAGGCTCCTGGGACAGCTTCCTACGAGCAGTACTTC,CASREAPGTASYEQYF
NA,TRBV18,NA,TRBJ2-7,TGTGCCAGCTCACCACCGGGAGGAAGGGAGCAGTACTTC,CASSPPGGREQYF
TRBD2,TRBV5-4,NA,TRBJ2-7,TGTGCCAGCAGCCAGTCGGGGGGAAGAACCCTCGAGCAGTACTTC,CASSQSGGRTLEQYF
NA,TRBV6-5,NA,TRBJ1-5,TGTGCCCACGGGGACGGAGGGCTTCAGCCCCAGCATTTT,CAHGDGGLQPQHF
NA,TRBV18,NA,TRBJ1-5,TGTGCCAGCTCGCCTTGGGTTTCTGGTCGGGATCAGCCCCAGCATTTT,CASSPWVSGRDQPQHF
NA,TRBV7-7,NA,TRBJ2-2,TGTGCCAGCAGCCGTACCTACAGTGCCGGGGAGCTGTTTTTT,CASSRTYSAGELFF
TRBD1,TRBV6-5,NA,TRBJ1-2,TGTGCCAGCGGTCTGACAGGGAGAGGTGGCTACACCTTC,CASGLTGRGGYTF
NA,TRBV28,NA,TRBJ1-1,TGTGCCAGCGGCCGAGGCGGGGCTAGGAGCACTGAAGCTTTCTTT,CASGRGGARSTEAFF
TRBD1,TRBV28,NA,TRBJ2-5,TGTGCCAGCAGGCACGGACAGGGGTTTCGGGAGACCCAGTACTTC,CASRHGQGFRETQYF
TRBD2,TRBV12-5,NA,TRBJ2-1,TGTGCTAGTGGTTTGGTCCCCTTACCGGGACTAGCGGGGGAGCGGTACAATGAGCAGTTCTTC,CASGLVPLPGLAGERYNEQFF
TRBD1,TRBV5-1,NA,TRBJ2-2,TGCGCCAGCACTGGGACCGGACAGGGGAACACCGGGGAGCTGTTTTTT,CASTGTGQGNTGELFF
TRBD1,TRBV7-9,NA,TRBJ2-7,TGTGCCAGCAGCGCAGATACAGGGGAGAGGTACGAGCAGTACTTC,CASSADTGERYEQYF
TRBD2,TRBV7-2,NA,TRBJ2-2,TGTGCCAGCAGCCCCGTAGCGGGGACCACCGGGGAGCTGTTTTTT,CASSPVAGTTGELFF
TRBD1,TRBV19,once,TRBJ1-1,TGTGCCAGTAGTATAGTGCAGGGGGCAGCTGAAGCTTTCTTT,CASSIVQGAAEAFF
NA,TRBV14,NA,TRBJ2-3,TGTGCCAGCAGCTCCCGCTTTGGCGGTCTCACAGATACGCAGTATTTT,CASSSRFGGLTDTQYF
NA,TRBV5-5,once,TRBJ2-1,TGTGCCAGCAGCTTGGCGGCTAGCTCCTACAATGAGCAGTTCTTC,CASSLAASSYNEQFF
TRBD1,TRBV2,NA,TRBJ1-5,TGTGCCAGCAATCTTCAGGGGGCAAGCAATCAGCCCCAGCATTTT,CASNLQGASNQPQHF
TRBD1,TRBV6-5,NA,TRBJ1-1,TGTGCCAGCAGTTCGGACAGGGGGTCCACTGAAGCTTTCTTT,CASSSDRGSTEAFF